This T cell receptor beta chain was retrieved from a study of blood T cell repertoires in COVID-19. For the study at large: Sources were T cells, B-cell-depleted T cells, or PBMCs; the material itself was cDNA or gDNA.

Participant ages covered roughly 18 to 90 years across 25 or so US areas. CDR1 ENHRY and CDR2 SYGVKD come from the germline V gene. V lost 10 bases and J lost 3; bases outside the gene matches: 8. CDR3 length: 14 residues. Sequenced by immunoSEQ multiplex PCR; TCRdb stores in-frame clones only, minus some. Of under 300,000 clones in the sample, 85% to 90% were seen once. This sequence was found in a woman in her forties or fifties who had recovered from COVID-19. The chain couples TRBV10-3 to TRBJ2-7; 11 nucleotides agree with TRBD2. Sequenced sample: PBMCs or T cells enriched from blood (not recorded which). The CDR3 nucleotides are TGTGCCACCTTACCCGGGACTAGCGGCTACGAGCAGTACTTC. It specifies CATLPGTSGYEQYF.